This T cell receptor (beta chain) came from a study of T cell changes during pregnancy in multiple sclerosis. Repertoires were generated with immunoSEQ multiplex PCR, while TCRdb's copy carries only in-frame clones and drops some. This table has under 30,000 clones, about 89% appearing once. Germline V gene sequence: CDR1 MGHRA, CDR2 YSYEKL. With V trimmed by 3 bases and J by 4 bases, 12 bases remained unmatched. This CDR3 spans 18 amino acids. The clonotype was recovered from a female donor with multiple sclerosis, enrolled in a pregnancy study. The V call is TRBV4-1, the J call TRBJ2-5; TRBD2 aligns across 12 bases. This specimen was CD8+ T cells from peripheral blood mononuclear cells, taken in the second trimester of pregnancy. The CDR3 protein is CASSHRTTSGSFGETQYF. CDR3 DNA: TGCGCCAGCAGCCACCGAACGACTAGCGGGAGTTTCGGAGAGACCCAGTACTTC.